The 19 T cell receptor beta chains below come from one sample, sequenced in a study of blood T cell repertoires in COVID-19. The assay was immunoSEQ multiplex PCR, and TCRdb's table has in-frame clones only and misses some. Altogether 400,000 to 550,000 clones are present, about 89% being singletons, with the ten largest covering about 4.3%. Source material: peripheral blood. The receptors derive from a woman aged 25 to 39 with acute or convalescent COVID-19.

The gene calls are TRBV2 and TRBJ1-1; D gene unclear. Germline V lookup: CDR1 SNHLY, CDR2 FYNNEI. There are 13 residues in the CDR3. V was trimmed by 6 bases and J by 0 bases, leaving 8 bases between them. The CDR3, as DNA: TGTGCCAGCAGAAGTACAATGAACACTGAAGCTTTCTTT. As protein: CASRSTMNTEAFF.

The rearrangement joins TRBV4-1 to TRBJ1-2; D is unclear. Germline V gives CDR1 MGHRA, CDR2 YSYEKL. This CDR3 comprises 14 residues. Trimming shortened V by 1 base and J by 6 bases, and 12 bases separated the two germline ends. This CDR3 is CASSQVGRGDGYTF. CDR3 sequence (DNA): TGCGCCAGCAGCCAAGTCGGCCGGGGAGATGGCTACACCTTC.

This chain joins TRBV5-1 and TRBJ2-3; 9 positions match TRBD2. V shed 4 bases and J 2 bases; nucleotides not matched to a gene: 5. The CDR3 has 15 amino acids. The germline gives CDR1 SGHRS, CDR2 YFSETQ. This CDR3 is CASSHQRGATDTQYF. The DNA for the CDR3 is TGCGCCAGCAGCCACCAGCGGGGGGCCACAGATACGCAGTATTTT.

V is TRBV27 and J is TRBJ1-2; D may be TRBD1 (6 bases). Germline lookup yields CDR1 MNHEY and CDR2 SMNVEV (reference sequence). Trimming pared 8 bases from V and 4 bases from J, leaving 11 bases between. The CDR3 runs to 12 residues. Here the CDR3 DNA reads TGTGCCAGCGGCGACAGGCGCTATGGCTACACCTTC. It specifies CASGDRRYGYTF.

The chain uses TRBV7-9 and TRBJ2-3; 7 bases align to TRBD1. The CDR3 runs to 14 residues. CDR1 and CDR2 (germline): SEHNR, FQNEAQ (reference sequence). The V segment lost 1 base and the J segment 6 bases; nucleotides outside the gene matches: 4. The CDR3 loop is CASSLGQGVDTQYF. In DNA, the CDR3 is TGTGCCAGCAGCTTAGGACAGGGCGTGGATACGCAGTATTTT.

This rearrangement joins TRBV28 to TRBJ2-7; the D gene is possibly TRBD1 (6 bases). Trimming took off 3 bases at V and 0 bases at J, with 9 bases between the two ends. This CDR3 spans 14 amino acids. Germline V gene lookup returns CDR1 MDHEN and CDR2 SYDVKM. Here the CDR3 DNA reads TGTGCCAGCAGTTTTCGGGGACACTCCTACGAGCAGTACTTC. This encodes CASSFRGHSYEQYF.

This chain links TRBV15 with TRBJ2-7; 8 bases agree with TRBD2. Germline CDR1 reads LNHNV; CDR2 reads YYDKDF (reference sequence). This CDR3 has 13 amino acids. The trim removed 8 bases at V and 5 bases at J, leaving 8 bases unmatched. CDR3 in DNA: TGTGCCACCTCCGGGGGGGTTGTGGACGAGCAGTACTTC. Translated, it gives CATSGGVVDEQYF.

V is TRBV28 and J is TRBJ2-3, with TRBD1 matching 7 bases. Germline values: CDR1 MDHEN, CDR2 SYDVKM. The CDR3 spans 15 residues. Losses at the gene ends were 6 bases for V and 0 bases for J; bases not matched to a gene: 6. CDR3 sequence reads: CASSTRQGSTDTQYF. DNA for the CDR3: TGTGCCAGCAGCACGAGACAGGGAAGCACAGATACGCAGTATTTT.

This clone was recorded once. This rearrangement joins TRBV27 to TRBJ1-2; tentatively, D is TRBD1 (5 bases). The ends were cut back, 2 bases at V and 6 bases at J, with 19 bases in the middle. The germline gives CDR1 MNHEY, CDR2 SMNVEV (reference sequence). The CDR3 length is 16 residues. The CDR3 bases are TGTGCCAGCAGTTTAATTGGACGGGGGGGTGGGGATGGCTACACCTTC. Translating it yields CASSLIGRGGGDGYTF.

A single count supports this clone. The V call is TRBV5-1, the J call TRBJ1-4; perhaps TRBD1 as D (6 bases). The germline V gene encodes CDR1 SGHRS and CDR2 YFSETQ. The CDR3 loop spans 14 amino acids. V was shortened by 5 bases and J by 4 bases, with 12 bases between the two germline ends. CDR3 coding DNA: TGCGCCAGCAGATCAGGGGCTCATAATGAAAAACTGTTTTTT. It encodes CASRSGAHNEKLFF.

This chain links TRBV6-6 with TRBJ1-2; D may be TRBD1 (6 bases). CDR3 length equals 15 residues. Trimming left V 7 bases short and J 2 bases short, with 17 bases between. Germline V CDR1 and CDR2: MNHNY, SVGAGI (reference sequence). CDR3 sequence: CASIERGHPNYGYTF. The CDR3 DNA reads as TGTGCCAGCATCGAGAGGGGACACCCGAACTATGGCTACACCTTC.

The V and J genes are TRBV12-3 or TRBV12-4 and TRBJ2-7, with 7 bases aligning to TRBD1. This CDR3 has 12 residues. With 5 bases clipped from V and 2 bases from J, the junction kept 0 bases outside the gene matches. For the CDR3, the DNA is TGTGCCAGCAGTCAGGGGGCCTACGAGCAGTACTTC. Its translation: CASSQGAYEQYF.

The chain joins TRBV24-1 to TRBJ2-3; D unresolved. The germline CDR1 and CDR2 sequences are KGHDR and SFDVKD. CDR3 length: 14 amino acids. Trimming took 1 base from V and 4 from J, leaving 8 bases between them. For the CDR3, the DNA is TGTGCCACCAGTGATTTTGACTTGCCAGATACGCAGTATTTT. Protein: CATSDFDLPDTQYF.

J is TRBJ2-3 and V is TRBV19, with TRBD1 matching over 8 bases. V was clipped by 6 bases and J by 8 bases; unmatched bases: 4. CDR1 and CDR2 from the germline V gene are LNHDA and SQIVND (reference sequence). CDR3 length: 12 amino acids. The CDR3 DNA reads TGTGCCAGTAGATCACAGGGGGGTACGCAGTATTTT. It specifies CASRSQGGTQYF.

The chain uses TRBV30 and TRBJ2-5; D remains unclear. The V and J ends lost 5 bases and 5 bases respectively, with 9 bases between them. The CDR3 runs 11 residues. Per germline, CDR1 GTSNPN and CDR2 SVGIG (reference sequence). As DNA, the CDR3 is TGTGCCTGGGGAACCAGGGAGACCCAGTACTTC. It translates to CAWGTRETQYF.

The J gene is TRBJ1-3, the V gene TRBV13; TRBD1 might be the D (6 bases). The CDR3 is made up of 15 amino acids. Trimming removed 1 base at V and 4 bases at J, with 11 bases between. In germline, CDR1 is PRHDT, CDR2 FYEKMQ (reference sequence). This chain's CDR3 is CASSLEGGIGNTIYF. The CDR3 DNA is TGTGCCAGCAGCTTAGAAGGGGGTATCGGAAACACCATATATTTT.

The chain has TRBV15 and TRBJ2-7, with 12 positions matching TRBD1. The germline CDR1 and CDR2 sequences are LNHNV and YYDKDF (reference sequence). The CDR3 length is 16 residues. V trimming: 3 bases; J trimming: 6 bases; junction bases outside the gene matches: 9. The CDR3 sequence: CATSSSTGTGGVEQYF. DNA of the CDR3: TGTGCCACCAGCAGTTCCACCGGGACAGGGGGCGTCGAGCAGTACTTC.

This clone was seen only once. The chain links TRBV19 to TRBJ2-1; 7 bases are shared with TRBD1. CDR1 and CDR2 (germline): LNHDA, SQIVND (reference sequence). V lost 4 bases, J lost 4 bases, and 7 bases stayed unmatched. The CDR3 length is 15 residues. The CDR3 DNA follows: TGTGCCAGTAGTACCCTGGACAGGAATTACAATGAGCAGTTCTTC. Its translation: CASSTLDRNYNEQFF.

This chain links TRBV5-4 with TRBJ2-5; 8 bases map to TRBD2. J was trimmed by 9 bases and V by 4 bases; bases with no gene match: 14. CDR3 size: 15 residues. Germline loops: CDR1 SGHNT, CDR2 YYREEE (reference sequence). This CDR3 is CASSPRGTSVIPQYF. The CDR3 coding sequence is TGTGCCAGCAGCCCCCGGGGGACTAGTGTAATTCCCCAGTACTTC.